The sample holds many counts of the clone carrying this T cell receptor beta chain. Its antigen is undetermined. The sample is drawn from a study of identical twins. V was clipped by 4 bases and J by 5 bases, with 9 bases between them. From germline, CDR1 is SQVTM and CDR2 ANQGSEA. CDR3 length: 11 amino acids. Study-wide findings and caveats: Partly confounded zero-insertion analyses could result from invariant MAIT and iNKT cells.

A universal primer site came from template switching; cDNA carried unique molecular identifiers. TCRdb fed the 5' RACE reads into MiXCR, producing one record per CDR3 protein. The top ten hold over 1.5% of the sample, which has some 600,000 distinct CDR3 sequences, about 7.1% seen once. The data were also submitted as part of a second study, on yellow fever vaccine responses in identical twins.

This chain joins TRBV29-1 and TRBJ2-7; no clear D gene. This receptor was obtained from a woman between 18 and 29 years old in good health. Sequenced sample: PBMCs. CDR3 residues: CSVVRAHEQYF. CDR3 coding DNA: TGCAGCGTTGTTCGGGCCCACGAGCAGTACTTC.